Detailed here is one T cell receptor (beta chain). Antigen unknown. The sample is drawn from a study of T cells in Graves' hyperthyroidism and ophthalmopathy. Amplified TCR beta CDR3 regions came from RNA transcripts. The study used the HTBI primer set for a first-round RT-PCR of the TCR CDR3. TCRdb re-derived calls from the multiplex PCR reads in MiXCR, one entry per CDR3 protein. The sample lists 350,000 to 450,000 distinct CDR3 sequences, approximately 14% occurring once. Graves' hyperthyroidism was deemed stable absent ophthalmopathy progression within 18 months. Newly diagnosed patients aged 18 to 65 had hyperthyroidism of under 2 months' duration. Diagnoses were made from clinical symptoms, serum measures (thyroxine and TRAb), thyroid ultrasound and orbital computed tomography. General study points: Blood held most thyroid clonotypes expanded above 0.001 frequency.

The sequence was obtained from a woman aged 60-70 years with Graves' hyperthyroidism. Material: blood.

CDR3 residues: CASRSRRLAGHYEQYF. The CDR3 coding sequence is TGTGCCAGCAGATCCAGACGGCTAGCGGGCCACTACGAGCAGTACTTC. This sequence joins TRBV6-2 or TRBV6-3 and TRBJ2-7; 8 bases fit TRBD2. Germline-derived CDR1 and CDR2 are MNHEY and SVGEGT. This CDR3 has 16 amino acids. Trimming cost V 6 bases and J 3 bases; bases outside gene matches: 13.